Each of the 2 T cell receptor beta chains below was sequenced from the same sample in a study of CD8+ T cells in alopecia areata. Investigators isolated RNA and reverse transcribed it into cDNA to act as the sequencing template. The table came from immunoSEQ multiplex PCR; TCRdb's copy has only in-frame clones and leaves some out. The sample has under 350,000 clones, none seen only once. The study sorted pooled cutaneous lymph node cells by CD4, CD8alpha, NKG2D, NKG2ACE and other markers. The specimen was CD4+ T cells sorted from a lymph node. The source is a C3H/HeJ mouse with alopecia areata. Strain haplotype (MHC): H2-k.

Concerning this clone itself: Genes and germline come from the mouse. The read terminates 4 residues ahead of where the CDR3 ends, so the germline J gene completes it. The chain carries TRBV31 and TRBJ2-1; the match to TRBD2 covers 9 bases. Germline V CDR1 and CDR2: GKSSPN, SITVG. V dropped 0 bases and J dropped 3; count of bases not matched to a gene: 3. CDR3 length: 15 residues. The CDR3: CAWSLPLGGYAEQFF. Incomplete CDR3 DNA: TGTGCCTGGAGTCTCCCACTGGGGGGCTATGCT.

This clone was detected only a few times. Mouse gene names and germline throughout. The read stops 4 residues short of the end of the CDR3; the missing end is completed from the germline J gene. The chain employs TRBV13-1 and TRBJ2-1, with 11 bases matching TRBD2. V lost 3 bases and J lost 0; bases outside the gene matches: 5. Germline values: CDR1 NSHNY, CDR2 SYGAGN. This CDR3 contains 17 residues. This CDR3 is CASSAGLGGHNYAEQFF. CDR3 bases read: TGTGCCAGCAGTGCCGGACTGGGGGGCCATAACTATGCT.